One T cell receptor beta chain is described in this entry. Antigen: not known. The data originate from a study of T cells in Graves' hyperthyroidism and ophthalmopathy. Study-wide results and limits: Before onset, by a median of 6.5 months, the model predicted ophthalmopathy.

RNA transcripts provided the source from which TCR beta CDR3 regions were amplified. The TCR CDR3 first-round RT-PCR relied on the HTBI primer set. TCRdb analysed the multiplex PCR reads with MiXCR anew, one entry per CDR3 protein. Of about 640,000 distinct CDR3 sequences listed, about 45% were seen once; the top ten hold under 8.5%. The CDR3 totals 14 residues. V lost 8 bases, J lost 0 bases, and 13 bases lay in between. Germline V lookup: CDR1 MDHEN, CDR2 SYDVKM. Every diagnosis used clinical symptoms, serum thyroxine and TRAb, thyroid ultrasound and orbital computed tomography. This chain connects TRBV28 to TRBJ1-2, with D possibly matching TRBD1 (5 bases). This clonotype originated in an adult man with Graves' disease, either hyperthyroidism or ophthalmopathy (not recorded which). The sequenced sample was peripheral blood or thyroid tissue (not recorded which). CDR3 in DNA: TGTGCCAGCTGCCCCCCAGGGACTAACTATGGCTACACCTTC. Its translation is CASCPPGTNYGYTF.